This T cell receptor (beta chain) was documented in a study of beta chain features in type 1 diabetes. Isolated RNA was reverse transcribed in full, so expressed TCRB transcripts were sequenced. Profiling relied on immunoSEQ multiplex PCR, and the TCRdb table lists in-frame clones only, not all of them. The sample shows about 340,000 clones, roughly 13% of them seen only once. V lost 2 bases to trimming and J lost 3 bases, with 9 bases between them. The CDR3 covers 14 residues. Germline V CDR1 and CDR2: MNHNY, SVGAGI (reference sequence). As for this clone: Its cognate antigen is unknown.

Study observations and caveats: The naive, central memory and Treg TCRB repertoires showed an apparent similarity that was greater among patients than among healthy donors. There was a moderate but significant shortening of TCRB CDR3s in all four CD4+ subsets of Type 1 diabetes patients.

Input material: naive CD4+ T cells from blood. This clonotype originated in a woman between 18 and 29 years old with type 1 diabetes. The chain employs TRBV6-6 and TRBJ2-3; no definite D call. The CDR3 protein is CASSYATNTDTQYF. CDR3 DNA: TGTGCCAGCAGTTACGCAACTAATACAGATACGCAGTATTTT.